This TCR beta chain is from a study of CD8 T cells in ankylosing spondylitis. MiXCR, run by TCRdb on the 5' RACE reads, gives a single entry per CDR3 protein. The sample yields about 800,000 distinct CDR3 sequences, about 11% seen once. Concerning this clonotype: Its antigen is undetermined.

The germline V gene has CDR1 MNHEY and CDR2 SVGAGI. V lost 0 bases, J lost 4 bases, and 10 bases lay in between. The CDR3 totals 15 residues. Study results and limitations: Matched synovial fluid from ankylosing spondylitis patients was reported to be enriched for disease-linked clones. Ankylosing spondylitis blood appeared to carry a characteristic TCR beta motif of several highly homologous variants. Disease-associated clonotypes exhibited CD8+ identity and were relatively infrequent in peripheral blood. Prior literature has documented some motif variants in synovial fluid and blood from reactive arthritis.

This chain connects TRBV6-5 to TRBJ1-5; D is undetermined. This TCR was recovered from a male donor with ankylosing spondylitis. Source material: blood, either unsorted or a sorted T cell fraction (not recorded which). CDR3 amino acids: CASSYSRAYNQPQHF. DNA for the CDR3: TGTGCCAGCAGTTACTCACGGGCGTATAATCAGCCCCAGCATTTT.